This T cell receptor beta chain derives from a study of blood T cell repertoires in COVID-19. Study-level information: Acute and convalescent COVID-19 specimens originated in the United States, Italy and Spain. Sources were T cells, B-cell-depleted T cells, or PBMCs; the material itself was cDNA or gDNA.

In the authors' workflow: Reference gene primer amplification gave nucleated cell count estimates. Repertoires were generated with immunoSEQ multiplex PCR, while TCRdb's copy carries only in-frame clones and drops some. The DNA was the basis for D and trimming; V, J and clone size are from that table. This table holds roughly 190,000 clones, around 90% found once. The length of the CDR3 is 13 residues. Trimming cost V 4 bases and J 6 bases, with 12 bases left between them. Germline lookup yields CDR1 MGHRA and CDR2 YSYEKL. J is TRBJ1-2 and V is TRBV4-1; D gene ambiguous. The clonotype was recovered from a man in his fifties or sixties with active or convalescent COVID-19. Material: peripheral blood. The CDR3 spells CASSRGQADGYTF. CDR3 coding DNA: TGCGCCAGCAGCCGAGGGCAGGCTGATGGCTACACCTTC.